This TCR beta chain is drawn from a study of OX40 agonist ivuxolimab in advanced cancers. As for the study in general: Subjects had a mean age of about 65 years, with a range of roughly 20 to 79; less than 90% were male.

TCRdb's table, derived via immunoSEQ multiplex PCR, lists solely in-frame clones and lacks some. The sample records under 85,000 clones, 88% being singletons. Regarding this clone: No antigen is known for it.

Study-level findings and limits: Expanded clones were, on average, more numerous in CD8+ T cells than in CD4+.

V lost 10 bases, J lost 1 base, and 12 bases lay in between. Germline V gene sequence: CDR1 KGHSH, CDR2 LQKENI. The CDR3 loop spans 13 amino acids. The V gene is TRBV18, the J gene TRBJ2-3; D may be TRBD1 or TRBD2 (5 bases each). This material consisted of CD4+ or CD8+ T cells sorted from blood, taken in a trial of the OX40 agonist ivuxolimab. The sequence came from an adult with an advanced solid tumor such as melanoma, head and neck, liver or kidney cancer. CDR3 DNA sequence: TGTGCCACCCAGGGAGATGGCACAGATACGCAGTATTTT. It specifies CATQGDGTDTQYF.